Listed below are T cell receptor beta chains from one sample, sequenced in a study of blood T cell repertoires in COVID-19. Using immunoSEQ multiplex PCR, the repertoire was profiled, and TCRdb retains in-frame clones only, with some absent. The sample contains roughly 88,000 clones, about 89% of which appear only once. The specimen sequenced was peripheral blood. The receptors derive from a woman in her forties or fifties in a cohort sampled during active COVID-19. Both conserved end residues are part of each CDR3. A D gene is named only where the DNA matches it firmly. Clone size appears in some rows only: once, few, many, or a class for an expanded clone.

cdr3_length,clone_size,v_call,d_call,j_call,cdr3_aa,cdr3_nt
14,NA,TRBV6-1,NA,TRBJ2-5,CASSEVEARETQYF,TGTGCCAGCAGTGAAGTCGAGGCGAGGGAGACCCAGTACTTC
14,NA,TRBV19,TRBD1,TRBJ1-1,CASNLQGGNTEAFF,TGTGCCAGTAATCTACAGGGGGGGAACACTGAAGCTTTCTTT
17,NA,TRBV5-1,TRBD2,TRBJ2-1,CASSLVGGTSGYNEQFF,TGCGCCAGCAGCTTGGTCGGCGGGACTAGCGGCTACAATGAGCAGTTCTTC
14,NA,TRBV18,TRBD1,TRBJ1-4,CASSPGQNNEKLFF,TGTGCCAGCTCACCGGGACAGAATAATGAAAAACTGTTTTTT
16,NA,TRBV6-1,TRBD1,TRBJ2-5,CASSETMTGGGETQYF,TGTGCCAGCAGTGAAACCATGACAGGGGGTGGAGAGACCCAGTACTTC
15,NA,TRBV18,NA,TRBJ2-7,CASSPALGGTGEQYF,TGTGCCAGCTCACCTGCTTTGGGGGGAACGGGGGAGCAGTACTTC
13,NA,TRBV5-1,NA,TRBJ2-7,CASSFGQTREQYF,TGCGCCAGCAGCTTCGGACAGACTCGCGAGCAGTACTTC
13,NA,TRBV12-3/TRBV12-4,NA,TRBJ2-1,CASSLGGSNEQFF,TGTGCCAGCAGTTTAGGAGGGAGTAATGAGCAGTTCTTC
13,NA,TRBV6-5,TRBD1,TRBJ2-7,CASSPGTGLEQYF,TGTGCCAGCAGCCCCGGGACAGGCCTCGAGCAGTACTTC
13,NA,TRBV2,TRBD1,TRBJ1-1,CAGSTGANTEAFF,TGTGCCGGATCAACAGGGGCAAACACTGAAGCTTTCTTT
13,NA,TRBV27,TRBD1,TRBJ1-1,CASSLRTGDEAFF,TGTGCCAGCAGTTTGAGGACAGGGGATGAAGCTTTCTTT
18,NA,TRBV9,TRBD1,TRBJ1-5,CASSLSRTGVFNNQPQHF,TGTGCCAGCAGCTTATCCCGGACAGGGGTTTTTAACAATCAGCCCCAGCATTTT
17,once,TRBV28,TRBD2,TRBJ2-4,CASSSGTSGGARNIQYF,TGTGCCAGCAGCTCGGGAACCAGCGGGGGGGCAAGGAACATTCAGTACTTC
15,NA,TRBV6-5,NA,TRBJ2-1,CASRTRLGAENEQFF,TGTGCCAGCCGTACCCGGTTGGGGGCGGAAAATGAGCAGTTCTTC
14,once,TRBV13,TRBD1,TRBJ2-7,CASSLDRDSYEQYF,TGTGCCAGCAGCCTGGACAGGGACTCCTACGAGCAGTACTTC
13,NA,TRBV10-3,TRBD1,TRBJ1-1,CAIRGTEFAEAFF,TGTGCCATCAGGGGGACAGAATTCGCTGAAGCTTTCTTT
15,NA,TRBV2,NA,TRBJ2-5,CASSVGPTRQETQYF,TGTGCCAGCAGTGTTGGTCCCACTAGACAAGAGACCCAGTACTTC
16,few,TRBV19,TRBD2,TRBJ2-7,CASSIQGTSGTREQYF,TGTGCCAGTAGTATTCAGGGGACTAGCGGGACTCGCGAGCAGTACTTC
13,NA,TRBV5-4,NA,TRBJ1-2,CASSLQEGYGYTF,TGTGCCAGCAGCCTACAGGAAGGTTATGGCTACACCTTC
15,once,TRBV18,NA,TRBJ1-2,CASSVLGDPNYGYTF,TGTGCCAGCTCAGTGCTCGGGGATCCGAACTATGGCTACACCTTC
17,few,TRBV7-2,TRBD2,TRBJ2-3,CASSSHPSGGARDTQYF,TGTGCCAGCAGCTCTCATCCTAGCGGGGGGGCAAGAGATACGCAGTATTTT
15,NA,TRBV11-2,TRBD2,TRBJ2-1,CASRQTGTSHREQFF,TGTGCCAGCAGACAGACCGGGACTAGCCACCGGGAGCAGTTCTTC
13,once,TRBV6-5,NA,TRBJ1-5,CASKGQSNQPQHF,TGTGCCAGCAAAGGACAGAGCAATCAGCCCCAGCATTTT
15,NA,TRBV9,TRBD2,TRBJ2-7,CASSVSSGIIHEQYF,TGTGCCAGCAGCGTTTCGAGCGGGATAATCCACGAGCAGTACTTC
12,NA,TRBV7-3,TRBD2,TRBJ2-3,CASSSGADTQYF,TGTGCCAGCTCCAGCGGGGCAGATACGCAGTATTTT
13,once,TRBV24-1,NA,TRBJ1-2,CATNSGVGYGYTF,TGTGCCACCAATTCCGGTGTCGGCTATGGCTACACCTTC
13,NA,TRBV19,TRBD2,TRBJ2-1,CASSMGGLLEQFF,TGTGCCAGTAGTATGGGGGGACTACTGGAGCAGTTCTTC
18,NA,TRBV4-1,NA,TRBJ1-1,CASSQDLGARQVGTEAFF,TGCGCCAGCAGCCAAGATCTGGGGGCCCGACAGGTGGGCACTGAAGCTTTCTTT
13,NA,TRBV7-3,NA,TRBJ2-1,CASSVQGGNEQFF,TGTGCCAGCAGCGTGCAGGGAGGCAATGAGCAGTTCTTC